This T cell receptor (beta chain) appears in the sequencing data of a study of T cells in Graves' hyperthyroidism and ophthalmopathy. Findings and caveats of the study: Most thyroid-expanded clonotypes above 0.001 were also found in blood. Through a model of 13 V-J features, ophthalmopathy was separated from stable hyperthyroidism.

From RNA transcripts, TCR beta CDR3 regions were amplified. An initial round of RT-PCR targeting the TCR CDR3 relied on the HTBI primer set. MiXCR, applied by TCRdb to the multiplex PCR reads, yields one record per CDR3 protein. The sample holds 450,000 to 600,000 distinct CDR3 sequences, just under 20% seen once. In the ophthalmopathy cohort, Clinical Activity Score was at least 3, NOSPECS grade at least 4, and duration under 3 months. A patient was excluded if there was uncontrolled infection, other autoimmune disease, pregnancy or lactation. This clonotype was counted ten times or more. Its target is not known. Germline trimming cut 4 bases from V and 7 bases from J; bases unmatched to any gene: 8. The CDR3 contains 14 residues. The germline CDR1 and CDR2 sequences are SGHRS and YFSETQ.

This clonotype was obtained from a man aged 40-50 years with Graves' ophthalmopathy. The rearrangement links TRBV5-1 to TRBJ2-1; 7 bases agree with TRBD2. The specimen was blood. The CDR3 DNA sequence: TGCGCCAGCAGCCCCGGGGAGCGGGAAAATGAGCAGTTCTTC. Translated, it gives CASSPGERENEQFF.